This T cell receptor beta chain stems from a study of neurological immune-mediated disorders. Findings of the study overall: None of the CDR3 amino acid sequences found in expanded clones was shared across subjects. This suggests that the TCR-beta repertoires were private in all groups.

Looked up from germline, CDR1 is DFQATT and CDR2 is SNEGSKA (reference sequence). The V end lost 3 bases, the J end lost 3 bases, and 8 bases lay between the germline ends. The CDR3 length is 13 residues. This clonotype showed up many times. What it binds is not known. Preparation of the unsorted libraries drew on 2 million PBMCs stored at -80 C. MiXCR, run by TCRdb on the 5' RACE reads, gives a single entry per CDR3 protein. The table includes fewer than 25,000 distinct CDR3 sequences, about 12% detected once. The chain links TRBV20-1 to TRBJ2-2; TRBD2 is a possible D gene (6 bases). The source material was PBMCs. The TCR originated in a woman aged 60-75 years with HTLV-1-associated myelopathy (HAM/TSP). The CDR3 here is CSARLAYTGELFF. In DNA form, the CDR3 reads TGCAGTGCTAGGCTAGCGTACACCGGGGAGCTGTTTTTT.